This T cell receptor (beta chain) was documented in a study of OX40 agonist ivuxolimab in advanced cancers. About the research overall: Prior checkpoint blockade (anti-PD-1, anti-PD-L1 or anti-CTLA-4) was permitted; approximately 40% had it.

Produced via immunoSEQ multiplex PCR; TCRdb's table is partial and in-frame only. The sample lists about 90,000 clones, 75% to 95% occurring once. V was trimmed by 4 bases and J by 6 bases, leaving 16 bases between them. This CDR3 region has 14 residues. From germline, CDR1 is SEHNR and CDR2 FQNEAQ (reference sequence). On this clone itself: Its antigen is not identified.

Whole-study findings and limits: Some of the lowest clonal expansion was seen in partial responders at 0.1-3.0 mg/kg. The average count of expanded clones was higher among CD8+ T cells than among CD4+. No antigen was identified for the clonally expanded peripheral T cells.

This TCR was recovered from an adult with an advanced solid tumor such as melanoma, head and neck, liver or kidney cancer. The V and J genes are TRBV7-9 and TRBJ2-7; D perhaps matches TRBD2 (5 bases). The sample in question was CD4+ or CD8+ T cells sorted from blood, obtained in a trial of the OX40 agonist ivuxolimab. In nucleotides, the CDR3 is TGTGCCAGCAGCTCTTCGGGGAAAGAGGGCGAGCAGTACTTC. Its protein is CASSSSGKEGEQYF.